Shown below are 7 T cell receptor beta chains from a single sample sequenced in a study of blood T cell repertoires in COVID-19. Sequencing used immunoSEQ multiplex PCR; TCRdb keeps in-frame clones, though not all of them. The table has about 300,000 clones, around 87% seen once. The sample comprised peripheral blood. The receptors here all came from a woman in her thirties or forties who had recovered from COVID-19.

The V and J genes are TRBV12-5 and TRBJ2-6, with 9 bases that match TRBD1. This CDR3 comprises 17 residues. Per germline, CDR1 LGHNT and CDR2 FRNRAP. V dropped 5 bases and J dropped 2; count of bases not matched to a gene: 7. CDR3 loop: CASGPGQGLTGANVLTF. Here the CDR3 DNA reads TGTGCTAGTGGTCCCGGACAGGGGCTAACTGGGGCCAACGTCCTGACTTTC.

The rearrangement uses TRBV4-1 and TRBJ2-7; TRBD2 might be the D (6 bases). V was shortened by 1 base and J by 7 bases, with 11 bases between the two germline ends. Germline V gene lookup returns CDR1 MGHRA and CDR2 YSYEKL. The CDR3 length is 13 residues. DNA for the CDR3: TGCGCCAGCAGCCAAGTAGCGGATGGGGAGCAGTACTTC. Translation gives CASSQVADGEQYF.

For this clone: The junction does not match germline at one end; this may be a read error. The CDR3 DNA reads as TGTGCCAGCAGTCCAGGGTACTTTTTCAACTTT. It yields the protein CASSPGYFFNF. The V gene is TRBV28, the J gene TRBJ1-6, with D possibly matching TRBD1 (5 bases). Germline V gene lookup returns CDR1 MDHEN and CDR2 SYDVKM. The CDR3 covers 11 residues. Combining the CDR3 with reference TRBV28 and TRBJ1-6 gives the whole variable domain DVKVTQSSRYLVKRTGEKVFLECVQDMDHENMFWYRQDPGLGLRLIYFSYDVKMKEKGDIPEGYSVSREKKERFSLILESASTNQTSMYLCASSPGYFFNFGNGTRLTVT.

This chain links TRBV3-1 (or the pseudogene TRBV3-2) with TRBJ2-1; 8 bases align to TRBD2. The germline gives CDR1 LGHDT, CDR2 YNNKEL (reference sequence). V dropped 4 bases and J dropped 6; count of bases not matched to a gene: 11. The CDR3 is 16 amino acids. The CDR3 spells CASSLPGLVFPNEQFF. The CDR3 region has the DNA TGTGCCAGCAGCCTCCCGGGACTAGTGTTCCCCAATGAGCAGTTCTTC.

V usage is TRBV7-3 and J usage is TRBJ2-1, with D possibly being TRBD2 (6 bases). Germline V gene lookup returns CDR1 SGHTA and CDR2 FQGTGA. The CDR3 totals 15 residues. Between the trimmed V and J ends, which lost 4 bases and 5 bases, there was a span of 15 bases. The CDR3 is CASSSQGGAHNEQFF. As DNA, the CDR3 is TGTGCCAGCAGCTCACAAGGCGGGGCCCACAATGAGCAGTTCTTC.

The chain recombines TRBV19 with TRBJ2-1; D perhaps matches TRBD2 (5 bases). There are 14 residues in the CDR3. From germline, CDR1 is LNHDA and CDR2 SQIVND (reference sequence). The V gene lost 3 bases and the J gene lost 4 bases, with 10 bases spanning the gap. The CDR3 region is CASSISSLYNEQFF. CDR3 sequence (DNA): TGTGCCAGTAGTATTTCTAGCCTATACAATGAGCAGTTCTTC.

CDR3 protein: CSVGTSRVNEQYF. DNA of the CDR3: TGCAGCGTTGGGACCTCGAGGGTCAACGAGCAGTACTTC. V gene TRBV29-1 combines with J gene TRBJ2-7, with D possibly TRBD2 on 5 matching bases. This CDR3 region has 13 residues. V lost 4 bases and J lost 5, with 15 bases in between. Germline values: CDR1 SQVTM, CDR2 ANQGSEA.